A single sample gave rise to the 19 T cell receptor beta chains below, sequenced in a study of shared clonotypes between healthy human individuals. Here immunoSEQ multiplex PCR was the method, and the copy in TCRdb shows in-frame clones only, minus some. The data contain about 2.3 million clones, roughly 93% of them singletons. The specimen sequenced was naive CD4+ T cells from PBMCs. Subset here: CD45RA+ positively selected. These receptor sequences come from a man younger than 35 in good health. Some clones in this sample may be carry-over from other donors' samples.

The chain combines TRBV19 with TRBJ1-5; no firm D call. V was trimmed by 6 bases and J by 2 bases, leaving 14 bases between them. CDR1 LNHDA and CDR2 SQIVND come from the germline V gene (reference sequence). This CDR3 has 15 amino acids. The CDR3 DNA is TGTGCCAGTAGCGGGCAGAGGGTCGGCAATCAGCCCCAGCATTTT. Translating gives CASSGQRVGNQPQHF.

Notes on this clone: A read error may account for a junction end that differs from germline. The chain is built from TRBV2 and TRBJ2-7, with D possibly matching TRBD1 (5 bases). The length of the CDR3 is 11 residues. Germline lookup yields CDR1 SNHLY and CDR2 FYNNEI. CDR3 amino acids: CASSLRQKSHF. The DNA for the CDR3 is TGTGCCAGCAGTCTTCGACAGAAGAGTCACTTC. The complete variable domain, with remaining parts taken from reference TRBV2 and TRBJ2-7, reads EPEVTQTPSHQVTQMGQEVILRCVPISNHLYFYWYRQILGQKVEFLVSFYNNEISEKSEIFDDQFSVERPDGSNFTLKIRSTKLEDSAMYFCASSLRQKSHFGPGTRLTVT.

The chain combines TRBV9 with TRBJ2-3; 10 positions match TRBD2. V trimming: 0 bases; J trimming: 3 bases; junction bases outside the gene matches: 7. The CDR3 spans 17 residues. Germline V CDR1 and CDR2: SGDLS, YYNGEE. The CDR3 coding sequence is TGTGCCAGCAGCGTAGCTCTAGCGGGGGAGGGTACAGATACGCAGTATTTT. The encoded protein is CASSVALAGEGTDTQYF.

The chain combines TRBV5-1 with TRBJ2-3, with TRBD1 identical over 7 bases. Germline V CDR1 and CDR2: SGHRS, YFSETQ. This CDR3 is built from 15 residues. The V and J ends lost 0 bases and 4 bases, in that order; junction bases with no gene match: 5. The CDR3 loop is CASSLGTGVADTQYF. CDR3 DNA: TGCGCCAGCAGCTTGGGTACAGGGGTGGCAGATACGCAGTATTTT.

The chain couples TRBV5-8 to TRBJ2-5; 12 bases are shared with TRBD2. The CDR3 spans 19 residues. The V segment lost 6 bases and the J segment 5 bases; nucleotides outside the gene matches: 20. The germline V gene encodes CDR1 SGHTS and CDR2 YDEGEE. The CDR3 here is CASILGPGLAGSLVETQYF. Here the CDR3 DNA reads TGTGCCAGCATCCTAGGGCCGGGACTAGCGGGTTCTTTAGTGGAGACCCAGTACTTC.

The gene calls are TRBV30 and TRBJ2-7; D might be TRBD2 (7 bases). Per the germline V gene, CDR1 is GTSNPN and CDR2 is SVGIG (reference sequence). The ends were cut back, 4 bases at V and 7 bases at J, with 20 bases in the middle. The CDR3 runs 14 residues. CDR3 nucleotide sequence: TGTGCCTGGACTAGGGGGGGCGGACCAGGGGAGCAGTACTTC. It specifies CAWTRGGGPGEQYF.

The chain couples TRBV5-1 to TRBJ2-7; D call uncertain. The germline gives CDR1 SGHRS, CDR2 YFSETQ. Between the trimmed V and J ends, which lost 1 base and 6 bases, there was a span of 14 bases. The CDR3 totals 14 residues. Here the CDR3 reads CASSLPLLPPEQYF. The CDR3 nucleotides read TGCGCCAGCAGCTTGCCCCTACTACCCCCCGAGCAGTACTTC.

The genes are TRBV21-1 and TRBJ1-4; TRBD1, the table's D call, lacks a check against the DNA. TRBV21-1 is flagged as a pseudogene. This CDR3 comprises 18 residues. CDR3 amino acids: CASSAKRQKRGLNEKLFF. The CDR3 DNA reads as TGTGCCAGCAGCGCTAAGCGGCAAAAGAGGGGGCTCAATGAAAAACTGTTTTTT.

J is TRBJ2-7 and V is TRBV5-1; perhaps D is TRBD1 or TRBD2 (5 bases each). CDR1 and CDR2 from the germline V gene are SGHRS and YFSETQ. The length of the CDR3 is 14 residues. Trimming pared 0 bases from V and 3 bases from J, leaving 10 bases between. CDR3 amino acids: CASSLVGTLYEQYF. In DNA form, the CDR3 reads TGCGCCAGCAGCTTGGTTGGGACCCTCTACGAGCAGTACTTC.

V usage is TRBV18 and J usage is TRBJ1-5; D is ambiguous. This CDR3 comprises 15 residues. V lost 6 bases and J 0 bases, leaving 12 bases between the germline ends. CDR1 and CDR2 (germline): KGHSH, LQKENI. CDR3 DNA: TGTGCCAGCTCGATCTCGGCCGCTAGCAATCAGCCCCAGCATTTT. It specifies CASSISAASNQPQHF.

The genes are TRBV6-5 and TRBJ1-1, with D possibly TRBD1 on 5 matching bases. The ends were cut back, 7 bases at V and 1 base at J, with 13 bases in the middle. In germline, CDR1 is MNHEY, CDR2 SVGAGI. This CDR3 has 14 amino acids. Here the CDR3 reads CASTQGIGNTEAFF. CDR3 bases: TGTGCCAGCACCCAGGGTATAGGGAACACTGAAGCTTTCTTT.

The chain couples TRBV19 to TRBJ2-2; 9 bases fit TRBD2. V lost 6 bases and J lost 5; bases outside the gene matches: 4. Germline V CDR1 and CDR2: LNHDA, SQIVND (reference sequence). The CDR3 runs 14 residues. The CDR3 region has the DNA TGTGCCAGTAGGGGGACTAGCAGAACCGGGGAGCTGTTTTTT. It translates to CASRGTSRTGELFF.

The J gene is TRBJ1-1, the V gene TRBV4-1; the D gene is possibly TRBD1 (5 bases). Looked up from germline, CDR1 is MGHRA and CDR2 is YSYEKL. This CDR3 has 12 residues. Trimming stripped 4 bases from V and 5 bases from J, with 8 bases between. Written as DNA, the CDR3 is TGCGCCAGCAGCCGGGGGGGGACTGAAGCTTTCTTT. As protein: CASSRGGTEAFF.

CDR3 sequence: CASSPYSNQPQHF. The CDR3 DNA sequence: TGTGCCAGCAGTCCCTATAGCAATCAGCCCCAGCATTTT. The chain combines TRBV2 with TRBJ1-5; D gene ambiguous. V lost 5 bases and J 0 bases, leaving 5 bases between the germline ends. The germline V gene has CDR1 SNHLY and CDR2 FYNNEI. The CDR3 consists of 13 residues.

V usage is TRBV28 and J usage is TRBJ1-1, with D unclear. V lost 3 bases, J lost 2 bases, and 10 bases lay in between. Germline V CDR1 and CDR2: MDHEN, SYDVKM. The CDR3 totals 14 residues. For the CDR3, the DNA is TGTGCCAGCAGTTTGACATCCCTAAACACTGAAGCTTTCTTT. This gives the protein CASSLTSLNTEAFF. Using reference TRBV28 and TRBJ1-1 for the parts outside the CDR3, the full variable domain is DVKVTQSSRYLVKRTGEKVFLECVQDMDHENMFWYRQDPGLGLRLIYFSYDVKMKEKGDIPEGYSVSREKKERFSLILESASTNQTSMYLCASSLTSLNTEAFFGQGTRLTVV.

The gene calls are TRBV28 and TRBJ1-4; D may be TRBD1 (5 bases). The CDR3 sequence is 15 residues long. Trimming pared 4 bases from V and 3 bases from J, leaving 12 bases between. CDR1 and CDR2 (germline): MDHEN, SYDVKM. The CDR3 DNA follows: TGTGCCAGCAGTTCCCGGGACGGACCTAATGAAAAACTGTTTTTT. It translates to CASSSRDGPNEKLFF.

This clone was detected only once. The genes are TRBV4-1 and TRBJ1-2; D is ambiguous. The CDR3 runs 16 residues. Deletions cut 0 bases from V and 4 bases from J, with 15 bases between. Germline assignment: CDR1 MGHRA and CDR2 YSYEKL. The DNA of the CDR3 is TGCGCCAGCAGCCAAGATCCATCCAGCTTCAGCTATGGCTACACCTTC. It yields the protein CASSQDPSSFSYGYTF.

This clone was counted a single time. Other DNA sequences in the sample encode the same CDR3. The V call is TRBV7-9, the J call TRBJ2-7; D might be TRBD2 (5 bases). This CDR3 has 16 residues. Trimming shortened V by 5 bases and J by 1 base, and 18 bases separated the two germline ends. Looked up from germline, CDR1 is SEHNR and CDR2 is FQNEAQ (reference sequence). The chain's CDR3 is CASSASRGSLSYEQYF. CDR3 bases: TGTGCCAGCAGCGCGAGTCGGGGAAGCCTATCCTACGAGCAGTACTTC.

This chain connects TRBV6-1 to TRBJ1-5, with D uncertain. V was pared by 3 bases and J by 0 bases, with 6 bases between. The CDR3 consists of 14 residues. CDR1 and CDR2 (germline): MNHNS, SASEGT. Here the CDR3 reads CASSDNYSNQPQHF. CDR3 DNA sequence: TGTGCCAGCAGTGACAACTATAGCAATCAGCCCCAGCATTTT.